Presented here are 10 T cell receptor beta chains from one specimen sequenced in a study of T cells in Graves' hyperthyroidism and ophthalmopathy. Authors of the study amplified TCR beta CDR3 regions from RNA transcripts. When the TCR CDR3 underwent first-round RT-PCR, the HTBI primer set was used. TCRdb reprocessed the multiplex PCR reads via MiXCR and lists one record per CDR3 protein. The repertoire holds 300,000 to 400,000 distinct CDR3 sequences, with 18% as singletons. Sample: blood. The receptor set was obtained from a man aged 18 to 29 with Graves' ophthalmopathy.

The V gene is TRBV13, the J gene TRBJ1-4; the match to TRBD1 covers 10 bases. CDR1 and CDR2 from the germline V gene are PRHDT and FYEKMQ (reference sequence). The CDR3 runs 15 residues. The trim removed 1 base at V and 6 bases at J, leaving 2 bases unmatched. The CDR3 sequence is CASSLEGTGDEKLFF. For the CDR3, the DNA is TGTGCCAGCAGCTTAGAAGGGACAGGGGATGAAAAACTGTTTTTT.

This chain's CDR3 is CASSWTGVPNEQFF. The CDR3 bases are TGTGCCAGCAGCTGGACAGGGGTACCCAATGAGCAGTTCTTC. The chain uses TRBV5-4 and TRBJ2-1; 9 nucleotides align to TRBD1. The length of the CDR3 is 14 residues. V was pared by 3 bases and J by 6 bases, with 4 bases of the junction left unmatched. Germline V gives CDR1 SGHNT, CDR2 YYREEE (reference sequence).

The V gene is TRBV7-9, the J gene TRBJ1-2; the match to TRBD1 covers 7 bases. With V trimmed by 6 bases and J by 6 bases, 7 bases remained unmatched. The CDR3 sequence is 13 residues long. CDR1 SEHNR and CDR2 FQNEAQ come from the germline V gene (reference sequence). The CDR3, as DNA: TGTGCCAGCAGTCGGGCAGGGGGGGATGGCTACACCTTC. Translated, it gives CASSRAGGDGYTF.

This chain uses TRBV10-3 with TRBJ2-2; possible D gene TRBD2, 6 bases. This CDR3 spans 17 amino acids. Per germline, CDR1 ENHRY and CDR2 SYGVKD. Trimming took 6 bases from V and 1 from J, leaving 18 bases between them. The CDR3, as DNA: TGTGCCATCAGGGGGGGAAGCATTTCTAGGAACACCGGGGAGCTGTTTTTT. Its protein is CAIRGGSISRNTGELFF.

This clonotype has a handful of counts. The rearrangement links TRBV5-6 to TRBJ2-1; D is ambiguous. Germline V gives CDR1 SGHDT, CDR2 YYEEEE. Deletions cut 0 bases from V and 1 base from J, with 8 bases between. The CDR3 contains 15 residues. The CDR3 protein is CASSLVFSSYNEQFF. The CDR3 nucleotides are TGTGCCAGCAGCTTGGTTTTTAGTTCCTACAATGAGCAGTTCTTC.

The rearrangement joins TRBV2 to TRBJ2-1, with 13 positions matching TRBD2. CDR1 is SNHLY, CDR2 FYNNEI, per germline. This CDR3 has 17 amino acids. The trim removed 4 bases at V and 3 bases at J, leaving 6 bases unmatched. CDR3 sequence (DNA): TGTGCCAGCAGTGGGACTAGCGGGAGTGCGGACTACAATGAGCAGTTCTTC. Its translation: CASSGTSGSADYNEQFF.

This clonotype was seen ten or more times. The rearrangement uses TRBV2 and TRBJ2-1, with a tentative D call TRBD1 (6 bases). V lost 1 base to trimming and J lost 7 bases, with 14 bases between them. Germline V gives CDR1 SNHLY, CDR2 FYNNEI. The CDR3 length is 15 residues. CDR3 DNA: TGTGCCAGCAGTGAAGATGGCCAGGGGTATAATGAGCAGTTCTTC. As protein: CASSEDGQGYNEQFF.

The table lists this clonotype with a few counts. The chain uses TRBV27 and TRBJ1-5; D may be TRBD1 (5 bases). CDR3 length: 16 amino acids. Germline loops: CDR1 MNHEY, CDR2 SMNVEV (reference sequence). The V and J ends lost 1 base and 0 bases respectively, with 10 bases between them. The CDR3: CASSLLTGDSNQPQHF. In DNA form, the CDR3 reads TGTGCCAGCAGTTTATTAACGGGGGATAGCAATCAGCCCCAGCATTTT.

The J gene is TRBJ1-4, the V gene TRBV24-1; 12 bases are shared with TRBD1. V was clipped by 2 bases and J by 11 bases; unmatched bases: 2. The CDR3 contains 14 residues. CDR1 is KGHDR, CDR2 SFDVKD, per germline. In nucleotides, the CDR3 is TGTGCCACCAGTGATTCCGGGACAGGGGGCAAACTGTTTTTT. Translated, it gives CATSDSGTGGKLFF.

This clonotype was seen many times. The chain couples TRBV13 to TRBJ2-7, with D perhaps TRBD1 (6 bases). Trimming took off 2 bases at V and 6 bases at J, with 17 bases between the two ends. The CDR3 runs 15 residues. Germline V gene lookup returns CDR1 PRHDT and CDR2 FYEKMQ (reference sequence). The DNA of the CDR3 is TGTGCCAGCAGCTTATACAGGGAAGTTCGTGGCGAGCAGTACTTC. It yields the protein CASSLYREVRGEQYF.